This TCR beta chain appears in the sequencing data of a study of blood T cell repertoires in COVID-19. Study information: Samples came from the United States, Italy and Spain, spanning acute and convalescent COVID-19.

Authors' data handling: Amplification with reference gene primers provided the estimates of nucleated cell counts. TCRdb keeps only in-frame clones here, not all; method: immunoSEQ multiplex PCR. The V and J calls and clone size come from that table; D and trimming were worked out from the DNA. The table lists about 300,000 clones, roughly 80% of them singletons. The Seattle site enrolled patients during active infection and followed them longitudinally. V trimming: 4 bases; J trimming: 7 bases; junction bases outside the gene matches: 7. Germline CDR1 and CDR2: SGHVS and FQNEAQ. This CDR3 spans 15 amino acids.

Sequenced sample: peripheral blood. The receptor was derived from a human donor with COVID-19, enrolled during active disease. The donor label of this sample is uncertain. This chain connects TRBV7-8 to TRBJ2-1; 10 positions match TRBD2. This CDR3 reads CASSYRSSGRNEQFF. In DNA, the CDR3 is TGTGCCAGCAGCTATCGGAGTAGCGGGAGGAATGAGCAGTTCTTC.